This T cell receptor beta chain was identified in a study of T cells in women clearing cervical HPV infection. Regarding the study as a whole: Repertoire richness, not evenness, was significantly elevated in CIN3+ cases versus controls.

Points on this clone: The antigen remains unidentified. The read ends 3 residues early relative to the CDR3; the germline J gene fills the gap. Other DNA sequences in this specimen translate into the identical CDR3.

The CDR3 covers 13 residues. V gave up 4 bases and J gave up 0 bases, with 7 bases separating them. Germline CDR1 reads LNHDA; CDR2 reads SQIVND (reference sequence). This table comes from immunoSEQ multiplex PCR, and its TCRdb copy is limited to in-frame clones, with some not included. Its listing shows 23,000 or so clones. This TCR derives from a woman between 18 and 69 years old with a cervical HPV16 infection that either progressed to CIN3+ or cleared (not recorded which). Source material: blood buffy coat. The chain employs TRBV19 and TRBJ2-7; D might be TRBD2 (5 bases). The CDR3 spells CASSRAGSYEQYF. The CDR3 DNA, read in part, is TGTGCCAGTAGTAGGGCGGGCTCCTACGAG.